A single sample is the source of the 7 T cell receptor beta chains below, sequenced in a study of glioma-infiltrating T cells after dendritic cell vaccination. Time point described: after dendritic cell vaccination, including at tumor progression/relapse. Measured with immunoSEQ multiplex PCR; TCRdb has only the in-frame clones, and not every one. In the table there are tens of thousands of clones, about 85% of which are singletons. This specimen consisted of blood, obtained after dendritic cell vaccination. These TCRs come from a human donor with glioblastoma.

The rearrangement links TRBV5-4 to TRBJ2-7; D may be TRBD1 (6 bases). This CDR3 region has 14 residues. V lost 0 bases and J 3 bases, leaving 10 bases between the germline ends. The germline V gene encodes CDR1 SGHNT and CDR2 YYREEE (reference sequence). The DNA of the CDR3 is TGTGCCAGCAGCTTGGACAGGGACCACTACGAGCAGTACTTC. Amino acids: CASSLDRDHYEQYF.

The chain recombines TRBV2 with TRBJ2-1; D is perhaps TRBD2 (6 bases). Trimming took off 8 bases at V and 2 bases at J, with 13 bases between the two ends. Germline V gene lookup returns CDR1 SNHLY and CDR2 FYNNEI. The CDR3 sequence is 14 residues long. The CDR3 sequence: CASRSGGAYNEQFF. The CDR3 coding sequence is TGTGCCAGCCGGTCGGGCGGGGCCTACAATGAGCAGTTCTTC.

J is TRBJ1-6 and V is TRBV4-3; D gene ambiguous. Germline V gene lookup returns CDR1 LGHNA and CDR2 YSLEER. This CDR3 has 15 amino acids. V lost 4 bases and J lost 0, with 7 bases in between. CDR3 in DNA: TGCGCCAGCAGCCTACAGAGCTCCTATAATTCACCCCTCCACTTT. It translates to CASSLQSSYNSPLHF.

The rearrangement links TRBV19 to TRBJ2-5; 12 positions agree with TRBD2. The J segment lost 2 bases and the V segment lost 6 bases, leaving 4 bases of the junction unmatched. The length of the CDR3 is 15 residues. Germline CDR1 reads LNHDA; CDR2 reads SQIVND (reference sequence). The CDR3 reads CASSSSGGAQETQYF. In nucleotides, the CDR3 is TGTGCCAGTAGCTCTAGCGGGGGGGCACAAGAGACCCAGTACTTC.

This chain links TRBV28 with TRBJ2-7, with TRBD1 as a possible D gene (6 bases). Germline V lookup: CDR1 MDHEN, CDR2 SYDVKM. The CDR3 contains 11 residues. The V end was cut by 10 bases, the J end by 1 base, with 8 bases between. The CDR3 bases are TGTGCCACCCAGGGGTCCTACGAGCAGTACTTC. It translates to CATQGSYEQYF.

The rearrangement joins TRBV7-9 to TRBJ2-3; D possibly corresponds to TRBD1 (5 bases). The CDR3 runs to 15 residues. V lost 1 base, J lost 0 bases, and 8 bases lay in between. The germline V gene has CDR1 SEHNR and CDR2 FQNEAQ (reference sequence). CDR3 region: CASSLVRGSTDTQYF. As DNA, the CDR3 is TGTGCCAGCAGCTTAGTTAGGGGTAGCACAGATACGCAGTATTTT. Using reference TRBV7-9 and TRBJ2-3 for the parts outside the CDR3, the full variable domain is DTGVSQNPRHKITKRGQNVTFRCDPISEHNRLYWYRQTLGQGPEFLTYFQNEAQLEKSRLLSDRFSAERPKGSFSTLEIQRTEQGDSAMYLCASSLVRGSTDTQYFGPGTRLTVL.

CDR3 in DNA: TGCAGCGTCCAACCAGGGGTCTCAACCACTGAAGCTTTCTTT. It codes for CSVQPGVSTTEAFF. The chain is built from TRBV29-1 and TRBJ1-1; D possibly corresponds to TRBD1 (6 bases). Per germline, CDR1 SQVTM and CDR2 ANQGSEA. The CDR3 extends over 14 amino acids. Trimming cost V 6 bases and J 4 bases, with 18 bases left between them.